These T cell receptor beta chains were read from a single sample in a study of T cell responses to AZD1222 COVID-19 vaccine. The protocol was immunoSEQ multiplex PCR, while the TCRdb copy is restricted to in-frame clones and leaves out a portion. The profile shows 150,000 to 200,000 clones, 93% of them singletons. Sequenced material: peripheral blood, taken on day 0 of AZD1222 vaccination. Source of these receptors: an adult in good health. CDR3s include the opening cysteine and the closing phenylalanine or tryptophan. A D gene is named only where the DNA matches it firmly. Expanded clones get a size class; other rows say once, few or many, or leave the size out.

j_call clone_size v_call d_call cdr3_aa cdr3_nt
TRBJ1-4 few TRBV7-9 . CASSSTGKGEKLFF TGTGCCAGCAGCTCCACAGGAAAGGGCGAAAAACTGTTTTTT
TRBJ1-6 once TRBV27 TRBD1 CASSLYGTVYNSPLHF TGTGCCAGCAGTTTATATGGGACAGTTTATAATTCACCCCTCCACTTT
TRBJ2-7 . TRBV18 . CASSRLMAQQTEQYF TGTGCCAGCTCACGCCTTATGGCCCAACAGACCGAGCAGTACTTC
TRBJ2-5 . TRBV2 . CASFHNVGHQETQYF TGTGCCAGCTTCCACAACGTGGGCCACCAAGAGACCCAGTACTTC
TRBJ1-1 . TRBV4-1 . CASSQVGGGGNTEAFF TGCGCCAGCAGCCAAGTGGGAGGAGGGGGGAACACTGAAGCTTTCTTT
TRBJ1-2 . TRBV27 TRBD1 CASAQQGPYGYTF TGTGCCAGCGCACAACAGGGGCCCTATGGCTACACCTTC
TRBJ1-2 . TRBV6-5 . CASIHGAVEYYGYTF TGTGCCAGCATTCACGGGGCGGTCGAATACTATGGCTACACCTTC
TRBJ2-7 . TRBV7-9 . CASSPREVGSPSYEQYF TGTGCCAGCAGCCCTAGGGAGGTGGGGAGCCCTTCCTACGAGCAGTACTTC
TRBJ1-1 . TRBV6-5 TRBD1 CASSRTGGMNTEAFF TGTGCCAGCAGTCGGACAGGGGGCATGAACACTGAAGCTTTCTTT
TRBJ2-1 . TRBV9 . CASRVPPGAGPYNEQFF TGTGCCAGCAGAGTCCCCCCCGGGGCTGGCCCCTACAATGAGCAGTTCTTC
TRBJ1-1 once TRBV11-3 . CASSLRGNTEAFF TGTGCCAGCAGCTTGAGGGGGAACACTGAAGCTTTCTTT
TRBJ2-5 . TRBV4-1 TRBD2 CASSQVGTSDKETQYF TGCGCCAGCAGCCAGGTCGGGACTAGCGATAAAGAGACCCAGTACTTC
TRBJ1-2 . TRBV6-5 . CASKGDRDHYGYTF TGTGCCAGCAAGGGGGACCGGGACCACTATGGCTACACCTTC
TRBJ2-7 . TRBV30 TRBD2 CAWSFTGGYEQYF TGTGCCTGGAGTTTTACGGGAGGGTACGAGCAGTACTTC
TRBJ1-1 . TRBV27 . CASRRAGSNRNTEAFF TGTGCCAGCAGACGGGCTGGGAGTAACAGGAACACTGAAGCTTTCTTT
TRBJ2-5 . TRBV9 . CASSPGLWAQETQYF TGTGCCAGCAGCCCTGGGTTGTGGGCCCAAGAGACCCAGTACTTC
TRBJ2-1 . TRBV6-5 TRBD2 CASSYSLTGGYNEQFF TGTGCCAGCAGTTACTCGTTAACGGGGGGTTACAATGAGCAGTTCTTC
TRBJ2-7 . TRBV7-9 TRBD1 CASSVFGQGRSYEQYF TGTGCCAGCAGCGTATTTGGACAGGGCCGCTCCTACGAGCAGTACTTC
TRBJ1-5 . TRBV10-3 TRBD1 CAIRVGTGEGQPQHF TGTGCCATCAGGGTAGGGACAGGGGAAGGTCAGCCCCAGCATTTT
TRBJ2-2 . TRBV19 . CAGENSNTGELFF TGTGCTGGGGAAAATTCGAACACCGGGGAGCTGTTTTTT
TRBJ2-3 . TRBV5-4 . CASSFTGSTDTQYF TGTGCCAGCAGCTTTACCGGAAGCACAGATACGCAGTATTTT
TRBJ2-3 . TRBV6-5 . CASSRGGRTDTQYF TGTGCCAGCAGTAGGGGGGGCCGGACAGATACGCAGTATTTT
TRBJ2-1 . TRBV6-4 TRBD2 CASSGSSGENNEQFF TGTGCCAGCAGTGGTTCTAGCGGGGAAAACAATGAGCAGTTCTTC
TRBJ2-7 . TRBV4-1 . CASSQVERGVYEQYF TGCGCCAGCAGCCAAGTGGAGAGAGGAGTGTACGAGCAGTACTTC
TRBJ2-5 . TRBV25-1 . CASTKGGTKQETQYF TGTGCCAGCACCAAAGGGGGGACCAAGCAAGAGACCCAGTACTTC
TRBJ2-5 . TRBV5-1 TRBD2 CASSLVAGAQETQYF TGCGCCAGCAGCTTAGTAGCGGGGGCCCAAGAGACCCAGTACTTC
TRBJ1-3 . TRBV5-8 . CASSLPRGDSGNTIYF TGTGCCAGCAGCTTGCCGAGGGGAGACTCTGGAAACACCATATATTTT
TRBJ2-7 . TRBV5-1 TRBD1 CASSFRTGGLSEQYF TGCGCCAGCAGCTTCCGGACAGGGGGCTTGAGCGAGCAGTACTTC
TRBJ1-1 . TRBV4-1 . CASSPRPNTEAFF TGCGCCAGCAGCCCAAGACCGAACACTGAAGCTTTCTTT
TRBJ2-3 . TRBV24-1 . CATSDLSSDTQYF TGTGCCACCAGTGATTTGTCGTCAGATACGCAGTATTTT
TRBJ2-3 once TRBV5-1 . CASSPSPGNTDTQYF TGCGCCAGCTCCCCCTCGCCCGGCAACACAGATACGCAGTATTTT
TRBJ2-5 . TRBV6-1 TRBD2 CASSASRTSGLETQYF TGTGCCAGCAGTGCCTCCAGGACTAGCGGGTTAGAGACCCAGTACTTC
TRBJ1-2 . TRBV14 . CASSPRTYSGYTF TGTGCCAGCAGCCCCCGGACCTACAGTGGCTACACCTTC
TRBJ1-2 . TRBV18 . CASSPPEGMDGYTF TGTGCCAGCTCACCCCCCGAGGGAATGGATGGCTACACCTTC
TRBJ2-3 few TRBV18 TRBD2 CASSREGTQYF TGTGCCAGCTCAAGGGAGGGTACGCAGTATTTT
TRBJ1-1 . TRBV7-9 . CASSYHRGSGTEAFF TGTGCCAGCAGCTATCATCGGGGGAGCGGCACTGAAGCTTTCTTT
TRBJ2-3 . TRBV10-3 TRBD2 CAIRGEDAGGLTDTQYF TGTGCCATCAGGGGAGAAGATGCGGGAGGGCTCACAGATACGCAGTATTTT
TRBJ2-7 . TRBV10-1 TRBD2 CASSESSLAGSYEQYF TGCGCCAGCAGTGAGTCGAGTCTAGCGGGGTCCTACGAGCAGTACTTC
TRBJ2-7 . TRBV5-1 . CASSLAYEQYF TGCGCCAGCAGCTTGGCCTACGAGCAGTACTTC
TRBJ2-5 . TRBV5-1 TRBD2 CASSLAGLVQETQYF TGCGCCAGCAGCTTGGCCGGACTAGTCCAAGAGACCCAGTACTTC
TRBJ2-1 . TRBV20-1 TRBD2 CSSGGNNEQFF TGCAGTTCGGGGGGGAACAATGAGCAGTTCTTC